This T cell receptor beta chain was sequenced during a study of patients and donors after allogeneic stem cell transplantation. The CDR3 runs to 17 residues. J lost 4 bases, V lost 3 bases, and 9 bases had no gene match. In TCRdb, the RT-PCR reads were re-called with MiXCR into one record per CDR3 protein. The table records about 200,000 distinct CDR3 sequences, about 40% of them present only once. The sequenced sample consisted of blood, either unsorted or a sorted T cell fraction (not recorded which). This chain links TRBV12-3 or TRBV12-4 with TRBJ2-1; 10 bases align to TRBD2. This clonotype was obtained from a human donor who was either an allogeneic HSCT recipient or a stem cell or donor lymphocyte infusion donor (not recorded which). It is not recorded whose cells these are; they may come from a transplant donor. The CDR3 DNA is TGTGCCAGCAGTTTCCCCGAGGGACTAGCGATTTACAATGAGCAGTTCTTC. It specifies CASSFPEGLAIYNEQFF.